This T cell receptor beta chain was retrieved from a study of beta chain features in type 1 diabetes. Whole-study context: Sorted cell examination encompassed under 130 million cells across all samples. Regarding the study as a whole: Significant though moderate, a shortening of TCRB CDR3s appeared in all four CD4+ subsets of Type 1 diabetes patients. A greater similarity of naive, central memory and Treg TCRB repertoires was seen among patients than among healthy donors. Patients with type 1 diabetes carried fewer insertions and had more deletions at their VDJ junctions.

Naive, central memory, regulatory and stem cell-like memory cells within the CD4+ compartment were sorted using CD45RO/CCR7/CD25/CD127/CD95/CD27. This clone was picked up a small number of times. What it binds is unknown. The authors reverse transcribed all of the isolated RNA, so sequencing captured expressed TCRB transcripts. The assay was immunoSEQ multiplex PCR, and TCRdb's table has in-frame clones only and misses some. Among some 700,000 clones listed, roughly 13% were seen once. The CDR3 is made up of 19 amino acids. V shed 0 bases, J shed 3 bases, and the junction held 10 bases outside the gene matches. CDR1 and CDR2 from the germline V gene are LNHNV and YYDKDF (reference sequence).

The sample was naive CD4+ T cells from blood. This receptor was taken from a young man with type 1 diabetes. The rearrangement joins TRBV15 to TRBJ2-3, with 12 bases that match TRBD2. The CDR3 bases are TGTGCCACCAGCAGAGATGCTAGCGGGGGGGCCTTTCGAACAGATACGCAGTATTTT. Its protein product is CATSRDASGGAFRTDTQYF.